This TCR beta chain emerged from a study of blood T cell repertoires in COVID-19. Overall study context: COVID-19 samples collected from the United States, Italy and Spain covered acute and convalescent phases.

V gave up 7 bases and J gave up 5 bases; unmatched junction bases: 11. Germline lookup yields CDR1 MNHEY and CDR2 SVGEGT. This CDR3 comprises 15 residues. Sequencing was performed with immunoSEQ multiplex PCR; in TCRdb, only in-frame clones are kept and a portion is missing. The sample lists approximately 80,000 clones, over 75% occurring once. Sequencing was done on a sample of peripheral blood. The clonotype originates from a human donor in a cohort sampled during active COVID-19. The chain links TRBV6-2 or TRBV6-3 to TRBJ2-1; 7 nucleotides line up with TRBD2. CDR3 sequence: CASTPPLAANNEQFF. The CDR3 coding sequence is TGTGCCAGCACCCCCCCCCTAGCGGCTAACAATGAGCAGTTCTTC.